The subject of this entry is one TCR beta chain. This sample is drawn from a study of cytomegalovirus exposure and HLA in healthy donors. In the PCR, 60 Vbeta and 13 Jbeta primers were used. Method: immunoSEQ multiplex PCR; TCRdb's copy keeps in-frame clones and lacks some. The top ten hold around 3% of the sample, which has around 67,000 clones, less than 80% seen once. The CDR3 loop spans 15 amino acids. V lost 7 bases and J lost 2; bases outside the gene matches: 8. CDR1 and CDR2 (germline): SQVTM, ANQGSEA. The sample consisted of PBMCs. The TCR sequence derives from a woman in her 50s in good health and CMV-seronegative. V gene TRBV29-1 combines with J gene TRBJ2-1; 10 nucleotides match TRBD1. CDR3 in DNA: TGCAGCGCGGCCCCGGGACAGGGGACCTACAATGAGCAGTTCTTC. Residues: CSAAPGQGTYNEQFF.